Shown below are 21 T cell receptor beta chains from a single sample sequenced in a study of blood T cells in healthy people across ages. Alongside a J-beta primer mix, a sample-barcoded 5' primer served in a second PCR lasting 7 to 11 cycles. TCRdb recomputed calls from the 5' RACE reads with MiXCR, one row per CDR3 protein. This sample has 1,500,000 or so distinct CDR3 sequences, with 40% to 45% found just once. The sequenced sample was blood. The receptors here all came from a young woman in good health.

This clonotype was detected only a few times. V usage is TRBV28 and J usage is TRBJ1-2, with 7 bases fitting TRBD1. The CDR3 runs to 14 residues. Germline V gene data show CDR1 as MDHEN and CDR2 as SYDVKM. The chain's CDR3 is CASNRGQTYYGYTF. The CDR3 nucleotides are TGTGCGTCAAATAGGGGGCAGACCTACTATGGCTACACCTTC.

V is TRBV15 and J is TRBJ2-3; D gene uncertain. Germline loops: CDR1 LNHNV, CDR2 YYDKDF (reference sequence). This CDR3 comprises 14 residues. The V gene lost 3 bases and the J gene lost 1 base, with 8 bases spanning the gap. Here the CDR3 DNA reads TGTGCCACCAGCAGGGCGGCACGCACAGATACGCAGTATTTT. Its protein product is CATSRAARTDTQYF. Filled out from reference TRBV15 and TRBJ2-3, the complete variable domain reads DAMVIQNPRYQVTQFGKPVTLSCSQTLNHNVMYWYQQKSSQAPKLLFHYYDKDFNNEADTPDNFQSRRPNTSFCFLDIRSPGLGDTAMYLCATSRAARTDTQYFGPGTRLTVL.

This clonotype has a handful of counts. The CDR3 is CASSLAHADTQYF. The CDR3 DNA reads as TGTGCCAGCAGCTTAGCTCACGCAGATACGCAGTATTTT. The chain employs TRBV11-2 and TRBJ2-3, with no clear D. Per germline, CDR1 SGHAT and CDR2 FQNNGV. This CDR3 region has 13 residues. Trimming took 1 base from V and 4 from J, leaving 6 bases between them. The whole variable domain, filled in from reference TRBV11-2 and TRBJ2-3, reads EAGVAQSPRYKIIEKRQSVAFWCNPISGHATLYWYQQILGQGPKLLIQFQNNGVVDDSQLPKDRFSAERLKGVDSTLKIQPAKLEDSAVYLCASSLAHADTQYFGPGTRLTVL.

The chain is built from TRBV12-3 or TRBV12-4 and TRBJ1-5; 7 bases map to TRBD1. Trimming removed 9 bases from V and 5 bases from J; junction bases left unmatched: 4. CDR3 length: 12 amino acids. The CDR3 nucleotides read TGTGCCAGAGACAGGGCCGATCAGCCCCAGCATTTT. Residues: CARDRADQPQHF.

This sequence joins TRBV10-3 and TRBJ2-7; D remains unclear. V lost 3 bases and J 10 bases, leaving 16 bases between the germline ends. This CDR3 has 13 residues. The germline gives CDR1 ENHRY, CDR2 SYGVKD. CDR3 sequence reads: CAISDGPLITQYF. The CDR3 nucleotides are TGTGCCATCAGTGACGGGCCCCTTATAACCCAGTACTTC.

This clonotype has only a few counts. The genes are TRBV7-2 and TRBJ2-7, with 13 bases lining up with TRBD2. With the DNA end fitting TRBJ2-5 better, the J assignment may be wrong. The CDR3 has 15 residues. The V gene's germline CDR1 is SGHTA and CDR2 FQGNSA. As DNA, the CDR3 is TGTGCCAGCAGCACCACTAGCGGGGGGGGAGAGACCCAGTACTTC. Translation: CASSTTSGGGETQYF.

The V call is TRBV7-9, the J call TRBJ1-1; D unresolved. Per the germline V gene, CDR1 is SEHNR and CDR2 is FQNEAQ (reference sequence). The CDR3 consists of 12 residues. V dropped 5 bases and J dropped 8 bases, with 12 bases sitting between them. CDR3 amino acids: CASSPRRDEAFF. The CDR3 bases are TGTGCCAGCAGCCCCCGTAGAGACGAAGCTTTCTTT.

Comment on this clonotype: Mismatch with germline at one junction end may stem from a read error. The chain employs TRBV7-8 and TRBJ2-1; D is ambiguous. The CDR3 sequence is 13 residues long. Per the germline V gene, CDR1 is SGHVS and CDR2 is FQNEAQ. CDR3 in DNA: TGTGCCGGCAGCCTCGGTGGAGACAATGAGCAGTTCTTC. Its protein product is CAGSLGGDNEQFF. Drawing the rest from reference TRBV7-8 and TRBJ2-1, the complete variable domain is GAGVSQSPRYKVAKRGQDVALRCDPISGHVSLFWYQQALGQGPEFLTYFQNEAQLDKSGLPSDRFFAERPEGSVSTLKIQRTQQEDSAVYLCAGSLGGDNEQFFGPGTRLTVL.

To note about this clonotype: The junction and the germline gene differ at one end; a read error may be behind it. The J gene is TRBJ2-3, the V gene TRBV11-2, with 8 bases aligning to TRBD2. CDR1 and CDR2 from the germline V gene are SGHAT and FQNNGV. There are 15 residues in the CDR3. The CDR3 is CASGLVSGGGNTQYF. The CDR3 nucleotides are TGTGCCAGCGGCTTAGTATCCGGGGGGGGGAATACGCAGTATTTT.

The chain is built from TRBV12-3 or TRBV12-4 and TRBJ2-5; 8 bases match TRBD1. V lost 2 bases and J lost 5; bases outside the gene matches: 4. The CDR3 length is 14 residues. CDR3 nucleotides: TGTGCCAGCAGTTTAACCAGGGGGCTTGAGACCCAGTACTTC. Translating gives CASSLTRGLETQYF.

This chain uses TRBV19 with TRBJ1-2; D is uncertain. The germline gives CDR1 LNHDA, CDR2 SQIVND (reference sequence). The CDR3 consists of 14 residues. Between the trimmed V and J ends, which lost 3 bases and 2 bases, there was a span of 10 bases. CDR3 nucleotides: TGTGCCAGTAGTATCGCTCACAGAAACTATGGCTACACCTTC. Translating gives CASSIAHRNYGYTF.

The J gene is TRBJ1-2, the V gene TRBV20-1, with D maybe TRBD1 (5 bases). CDR1 is DFQATT and CDR2 is SNEGSKA in the germline V gene (reference sequence). The CDR3 has 13 amino acids. Trimming shortened V by 7 bases and J by 5 bases, and 17 bases separated the two germline ends. CDR3 sequence (DNA): TGCAGTGGGGGAGCCCAGGGATCTTATGGCTACACCTTC. Encoded protein: CSGGAQGSYGYTF.

V is TRBV12-5 and J is TRBJ2-7; D remains ambiguous. Germline CDR1 reads LGHNT; CDR2 reads FRNRAP. V lost 0 bases, J lost 4 bases, and 13 bases lay in between. The CDR3 length is 15 residues. The CDR3 bases are TGTGCTAGTGGTTTGGTACAAGTCAAAGGGTACGAGCAGTACTTC. Translating it yields CASGLVQVKGYEQYF.

The V gene is TRBV11-2, the J gene TRBJ2-1; 9 bases agree with TRBD2. CDR3 length equals 18 residues. Losses at the gene ends were 1 base for V and 4 bases for J; bases not matched to a gene: 11. CDR1 and CDR2 from the germline V gene are SGHAT and FQNNGV. The CDR3 reads CASSLGITVAGAYNEQFF. The CDR3 nucleotides are TGTGCCAGCAGCTTAGGAATTACTGTAGCGGGGGCGTACAATGAGCAGTTCTTC.

At least ten counts were recorded for this clonotype. V gene TRBV3-1 combines with J gene TRBJ1-2; 8 positions agree with TRBD1. The CDR3 extends over 13 amino acids. J gave up 6 bases and V 1 base, and 1 base lay outside the gene matches. The germline V gene encodes CDR1 LGHDT and CDR2 YNNKEL (reference sequence). The CDR3 sequence is CASSQGTGHGYTF. The CDR3, as DNA: TGTGCCAGCAGCCAAGGGACAGGGCATGGCTACACCTTC.

This chain joins TRBV12-3 or TRBV12-4 and TRBJ2-5, with D tentatively TRBD1 (6 bases). The CDR3 has 14 amino acids. Deletions cut 2 bases from V and 5 bases from J, with 12 bases between. CDR3 sequence reads: CASSLPGVTETQYF. The CDR3, as DNA: TGTGCCAGCAGTTTACCAGGGGTAACGGAGACCCAGTACTTC.

The chain combines TRBV7-2 with TRBJ2-1; unclear D gene. V was cut by 2 bases and J by 4 bases, with 21 bases left in between. Germline CDR1 and CDR2: SGHTA and FQGNSA. The CDR3 covers 18 residues. The chain's CDR3 is CASSLSPWGRMGYNEQFF. CDR3 coding DNA: TGTGCCAGCAGCTTATCCCCCTGGGGTAGAATGGGTTACAATGAGCAGTTCTTC. Supplemented by reference TRBV7-2 and TRBJ2-1, the full variable domain reads GAGVSQSPSNKVTEKGKDVELRCDPISGHTALYWYRQSLGQGLEFLIYFQGNSAPDKSGLPSDRFSAERTGGSVSTLTIQRTQQEDSAVYLCASSLSPWGRMGYNEQFFGPGTRLTVL.

The chain recombines TRBV4-3 with TRBJ2-1; 9 bases are shared with TRBD1. CDR3 length: 14 amino acids. From germline, CDR1 is LGHNA and CDR2 YSLEER. Trimming at V came to 0 bases and at J to 7 bases, leaving 1 base not matched to a gene. CDR3 in amino acids: CASSQETGGNEQFF. As DNA, the CDR3 is TGCGCCAGCAGCCAAGAGACAGGGGGGAATGAGCAGTTCTTC.

V and J are TRBV6-1 and TRBJ2-3, with 7 nucleotides matching TRBD1. Unmatched junction bases numbered 5, after V lost 0 bases and J lost 8 bases. CDR1 and CDR2 from the germline V gene are MNHNS and SASEGT. The CDR3 covers 14 residues. This chain's CDR3 is CASSEAGDSGTQYF. The CDR3 nucleotides read TGTGCCAGCAGTGAAGCGGGGGACAGTGGTACGCAGTATTTT.

The chain joins TRBV2 to TRBJ2-1; tentatively, D is TRBD2 (6 bases). The CDR3 sequence is 16 residues long. V was trimmed by 3 bases and J by 7 bases, leaving 19 bases between them. The V gene's germline CDR1 is SNHLY and CDR2 FYNNEI. Written as DNA, the CDR3 is TGTGCCAGCAGTGATGGACCAGGACGGGAGTTTAATGAGCAGTTCTTC. This encodes CASSDGPGREFNEQFF.

The chain recombines TRBV24-1 with TRBJ2-6; D possibly corresponds to TRBD1 (5 bases). Germline CDR1 reads KGHDR; CDR2 reads SFDVKD. V was pared by 4 bases and J by 0 bases, with 9 bases between. The CDR3 has 16 residues. The CDR3 DNA is TGTGCCACCAGTGAGTCGACAGTCTCTGGGGCCAACGTCCTGACTTTC. This codes for CATSESTVSGANVLTF.